These T cell receptor beta chains were read from a single sample in a study of regulatory T cells in long-lasting Graves disease. One entry per CDR3 protein, called by TCRdb with MiXCR from the multiplex PCR reads. Of hundreds of thousands of distinct CDR3 sequences in the sample, about 15% were seen once. This sample also appeared in a second study, on T cells in Graves' hyperthyroidism and ophthalmopathy.

Material: peripheral blood mononuclear cells (PBMCs), obtained at new diagnosis, from a patient treated with antithyroid drugs. The receptors shown here come from a woman in her thirties with Graves disease. The CDR3 runs from the conserved cysteine through the conserved F or W. The D gene is left open where the match is weak. For some rows the clone size is stated as once, few or many, or as a class when expanded; others skip it.

clone size,CDR3 length,V gene,D gene,J gene,CDR3 DNA,CDR3 protein
few,14,TRBV30,-,TRBJ1-5,TGTGCCTGGAGTTTCCCATTCATAGATCAGCCCCAGCATTTT,CAWSFPFIDQPQHF
many,14,TRBV20-1,-,TRBJ2-3,TGCAGTGCCATGAGCGGCCCCAGCACAGATACGCAGTATTTT,CSAMSGPSTDTQYF
few,13,TRBV5-1,-,TRBJ2-1,TGCGCCAGCAGCTTGGATTTTACCAATGAGCAGTTCTTC,CASSLDFTNEQFF
many,15,TRBV9,-,TRBJ2-7,TGTGCCAGCAGCGTCCGGATGGGTGGCCCCTACGAGCAGTACTTC,CASSVRMGGPYEQYF
many,13,TRBV30,-,TRBJ1-2,TGTGCCTGGAGCCCTTTAACAGGCGTGGGCTACACCTTC,CAWSPLTGVGYTF
few,15,TRBV29-1,TRBD1,TRBJ2-2,TGCAGCGTTGAAGCCGGACAGGGTCGACCCGGGGAGCTGTTTTTT,CSVEAGQGRPGELFF
few,11,TRBV19,-,TRBJ2-3,TGTGCCACTCGAAAGGCAGATACGCAGTATTTT,CATRKADTQYF
-,13,TRBV6-1,TRBD2,TRBJ2-7,TGTGCCAGCAAACGGGAGGGCCGCTACGAGCAGTACTTC,CASKREGRYEQYF
few,13,TRBV29-1,-,TRBJ2-5,TGCAGCGTTGAATCCGCGGGCGGAGAGACCCAGTACTTC,CSVESAGGETQYF
-,19,TRBV20-1,TRBD1,TRBJ1-5,TGCAGTGTTAGTCCCTTGCGGACAGGGGGCGAATATAGCAATCAGCCCCAGCATTTT,CSVSPLRTGGEYSNQPQHF
-,13,TRBV11-1,-,TRBJ1-2,TGTGCCAGCAGCTTAATCGGCCAAAGTGGCTACACCTTC,CASSLIGQSGYTF
once,19,TRBV7-9,TRBD2,TRBJ2-3,TGTGCCAGCAGCTTCCGACAGAACCTAGCGGGAGTAGAGACAGATACGCAGTATTTT,CASSFRQNLAGVETDTQYF
many,13,TRBV30,TRBD1,TRBJ2-1,TGTGCCTGGAGTGTACAGGGGCCTTCGGAGCAGTTCTTC,CAWSVQGPSEQFF
few,16,TRBV10-3,-,TRBJ2-5,TGTGCCATCAGTGAGTCTGGAGGGTCCAGTCGGGAGACCCAGTACTTC,CAISESGGSSRETQYF
-,14,TRBV12-3/TRBV12-4,TRBD1,TRBJ2-7,TGTGCCAGCAGCCAGGGACAGGGGATGGGCGAGCAGTACTTC,CASSQGQGMGEQYF
-,14,TRBV20-1,-,TRBJ1-1,TGCAGTGCTAGAGATGGCCAGGCGAACACTGAAGCTTTCTTT,CSARDGQANTEAFF
many,13,TRBV7-9,-,TRBJ2-5,TGTGCCAGCAGCTTAGTTTTGATGGAGACCCAGTACTTC,CASSLVLMETQYF
many,14,TRBV7-9,TRBD2,TRBJ2-7,TGTGCCAGCAGTTGGGCGGGAGAATCCTACGAGCAGTACTTC,CASSWAGESYEQYF
many,14,TRBV28,-,TRBJ1-2,TGTGCCAGCGGGGAAGGACGGAGTAACTATGGCTACACCTTC,CASGEGRSNYGYTF
many,12,TRBV28,-,TRBJ1-6,TGTGCCAGCAGTATTGGGAATTCACCCCTCCACTTT,CASSIGNSPLHF
many,13,TRBV20-1,-,TRBJ2-3,TGCAGTGCTAGAGATCCGAGAGCAGATACGCAGTATTTT,CSARDPRADTQYF
few,16,TRBV2,TRBD1,TRBJ2-6,TGTGCCAGCAGCGCCGGGACAGGGGCTGGGGCCAACGTCCTGACTTTC,CASSAGTGAGANVLTF
-,17,TRBV6-2/TRBV6-3,TRBD1,TRBJ2-2,TGTGCCAGCAGGATACCCGGGACAGGGATGGGCACCGGGGAGCTGTTTTTT,CASRIPGTGMGTGELFF
many,13,TRBV12-3/TRBV12-4,-,TRBJ1-1,TGTGCCAGCAGTTTACTTATCGAGACTGAAGCTTTCTTT,CASSLLIETEAFF
few,12,TRBV20-1,-,TRBJ1-2,TGCAGTGCCCCTGGACTCCCATGGGGCTACACCTTC,CSAPGLPWGYTF
many,13,TRBV2,TRBD1,TRBJ1-2,TGTGCCAGCAGTTACACAGGGGGCGATGGCTACACCTTC,CASSYTGGDGYTF
many,14,TRBV20-1,TRBD2,TRBJ2-1,TGCAGTGCTAGAGATCCCGGGGGGGGTCGAGGGCAGTTCTTC,CSARDPGGGRGQFF
-,16,TRBV6-5,-,TRBJ2-7,TGTGCCAGCAGTTACTCAGGCCGGGGAGGCCGCCACGAGCAGTACTTC,CASSYSGRGGRHEQYF
many,17,TRBV2,-,TRBJ1-3,TGTGCCAGCAGTTCCCCGCTGGGCAGGAGCTCTGGAAACACCATATATTTT,CASSSPLGRSSGNTIYF
many,13,TRBV7-9,TRBD1,TRBJ1-1,TGTGCCAGCAGCTTATCAGGGGGCGGAATGGCTTTCTTT,CASSLSGGGMAFF
few,12,TRBV27,-,TRBJ1-6,TGTGCCAGCAGTTTTGAAGGTTCACCCCTCCACTTT,CASSFEGSPLHF
many,16,TRBV28,-,TRBJ1-4,TGTGCCAGCAGTGGAACTCTTAGGGGCAGTGGGGAAAAACTGTTTTTT,CASSGTLRGSGEKLFF
many,15,TRBV28,-,TRBJ1-1,TGTGCCAGCAGTTCCCCTTCCTGGTTCGCCTTTGGAGCTTTCTTT,CASSSPSWFAFGAFF
-,15,TRBV19,-,TRBJ1-1,TGTGCCAGTAGAGTCGGGTCACTGGTGCACACTGAAGCTTTCTTT,CASRVGSLVHTEAFF
few,12,TRBV6-1,-,TRBJ1-1,TGTGCCAGCAGCAACACAGGGCGTGAAGCTTTCTTT,CASSNTGREAFF
-,16,TRBV18,TRBD2,TRBJ2-5,TGTGCCAGCTCACAACCGGGACTAGCGGGATCTGAGACCCAGTACTTC,CASSQPGLAGSETQYF
many,15,TRBV12-3/TRBV12-4,TRBD1,TRBJ1-5,TGTGCCAGCAGTTTCTCAGGACAGGGAGGACAGCCCCAGCATTTT,CASSFSGQGGQPQHF
-,15,TRBV18,TRBD1,TRBJ1-5,TGTGCCAGCTCAGAGTCGACAGGGATGGGTCAGCCCCAGCATTTT,CASSESTGMGQPQHF
-,15,TRBV7-3,TRBD1,TRBJ1-2,TGTGCCAGCAGCCCCGGGACAGGGGTTGGCTATGGCTACACCTTC,CASSPGTGVGYGYTF
few,17,TRBV15,-,TRBJ2-1,TGTGCCACCAGCAGAACCTACCAACGGGAGTTTGGCAATGAGCAGTTCTTC,CATSRTYQREFGNEQFF
many,17,TRBV27,TRBD2,TRBJ2-3,TGTGCCAGCGGACGGACTAGCGGGATGATAAGCACAGATACGCAGTATTTT,CASGRTSGMISTDTQYF
once,15,TRBV30,-,TRBJ2-5,TGTGCCTGGACCCCGGCCGGGGCAGGACGTGGGACCCAGTACTTC,CAWTPAGAGRGTQYF
few,12,TRBV30,-,TRBJ2-2,TGTGCCTGGAGTTTAGAGCTCGGGGAGCTGTTTTTT,CAWSLELGELFF
many,17,TRBV20-1,TRBD1,TRBJ2-7,TGCAGTGCTAGAGTGGCCACCCAGGGGGAGAAGACCTACGAGCAGTACTTC,CSARVATQGEKTYEQYF
few,14,TRBV24-1,-,TRBJ2-1,TGTGCCACCAGTGTCGGGAGCTCCTACAATGAGCAGTTCTTC,CATSVGSSYNEQFF
many,14,TRBV12-3/TRBV12-4,-,TRBJ1-2,TGTGCCAGCAGTACCGCGGGCAGAAACTATGGCTACACCTTC,CASSTAGRNYGYTF
few,15,TRBV7-9,-,TRBJ2-4,TGTGCCAGCAGCTTCAACCTAGCCCCCAAAAACATTCAGTACTTC,CASSFNLAPKNIQYF
once,15,TRBV6-1,-,TRBJ2-2,TGTGCCAGCAGTCGCCCCCCGACCGGCTCCGGGGAGCTGTTTTTT,CASSRPPTGSGELFF
-,12,TRBV20-1,-,TRBJ2-1,TGCAGTGCAACGACCCGGGGGGACAGAGGAATCTTC,CSATTRGDRGIF
many,14,TRBV12-3/TRBV12-4,TRBD2,TRBJ2-1,TGTGCCAGCGAACTGGGACTAGCGGGCAATGAGCAGTTCTTC,CASELGLAGNEQFF
-,13,TRBV25-1,TRBD1,TRBJ2-7,TGTGCCAGCAGGCAGGGGGCACGGTACGAGCAGTACTTC,CASRQGARYEQYF
many,16,TRBV27,-,TRBJ1-1,TGTGCCAGCAGTTTAAGGGTCTTTGGGGGGTCCACTGAAGCTTTCTTT,CASSLRVFGGSTEAFF
many,14,TRBV7-2,-,TRBJ2-5,TGTGCCAGCAGCTTAGTCGGGCTCCAAGAGACCCAGTACTTC,CASSLVGLQETQYF
many,19,TRBV20-1,-,TRBJ2-7,TGCAGTGCTAGAGGGTGGGAGGGACATAACCTGGAGAGGTCCTACGAGCAGTACTTC,CSARGWEGHNLERSYEQYF
few,17,TRBV5-1,TRBD1,TRBJ2-6,TGCGCCAGCAGTTACTCGCGGGACAGGAGTGGGGCCAACGTCCTGACTTTC,CASSYSRDRSGANVLTF
many,14,TRBV20-1,-,TRBJ1-1,TGCAGTGCTAGACAGGGAGGACCGAACACTGAAGCTTTCTTT,CSARQGGPNTEAFF
-,15,TRBV20-1,TRBD2,TRBJ2-7,TGCAGTGCTAGAGATACGGGACTAGGGGTCCCCGAGCAGTACTTC,CSARDTGLGVPEQYF
many,15,TRBV28,-,TRBJ2-1,TGTGCCAGCAATGAGGGGATGGGGGTATCCGATGAGCAGTTCTTC,CASNEGMGVSDEQFF
many,12,TRBV7-2,TRBD1,TRBJ2-7,TGTGCCAGCAGCTTAAGACAGGGAGAGCAGTACTTC,CASSLRQGEQYF